The 4 T cell receptor beta chains below all came from one sample that was sequenced in a study of graft-versus-host responses after intestinal transplantation. The data were produced by immunoSEQ multiplex PCR, yet TCRdb's version contains in-frame clones alone and is incomplete. This table holds some 83,000 clones, roughly 91% found once. The antigens these receptors bind are not known. This specimen was unstimulated CD4+ T cells sorted from spleen or lymph node cells, taken before intestinal transplant. These receptors were obtained from a human donor who received an intestinal transplant.

V and J are TRBV2 and TRBJ2-5; maybe TRBD1 (6 bases). CDR3 length: 14 amino acids. The germline gives CDR1 SNHLY, CDR2 FYNNEI. V was clipped by 3 bases and J by 4 bases, with 12 bases between them. CDR3 DNA: TGTGCCAGCAGTGAGGGGGCCCGGGGAGAGACCCAGTACTTC. This encodes CASSEGARGETQYF.

This chain connects TRBV6-5 to TRBJ2-1; D might be TRBD1 (5 bases). Germline V gene sequence: CDR1 MNHEY, CDR2 SVGAGI. The CDR3 extends over 16 amino acids. V lost 0 bases, J lost 2 bases, and 11 bases lay in between. The chain's CDR3 is CASSYSSGAAYNEQFF. The CDR3 region has the DNA TGTGCCAGCAGTTACTCGAGTGGGGCTGCCTACAATGAGCAGTTCTTC.

Only one count was recorded for this clone. The chain couples TRBV9 to TRBJ1-1; possible D gene TRBD1, 5 bases. The germline V and J ends were trimmed by 4 bases and 4 bases, with 11 bases remaining between them. CDR1 is SGDLS and CDR2 is YYNGEE in the germline V gene. The CDR3 sequence is 13 residues long. For the CDR3, the DNA is TGTGCCAGCAGCCCTCTGGGGGGCACTGAAGCTTTCTTT. Encoded protein: CASSPLGGTEAFF.

This sequence joins TRBV18 and TRBJ2-3; 10 bases map to TRBD2. The J segment lost 0 bases and the V segment lost 6 bases, leaving 12 bases of the junction unmatched. Germline V gives CDR1 KGHSH, CDR2 LQKENI. This CDR3 has 18 residues. CDR3 bases: TGTGCCAGCTCCAGAAACGTAGCGGGGGGCCCCAGCACAGATACGCAGTATTTT. This gives the protein CASSRNVAGGPSTDTQYF.